This T cell receptor (beta chain) was captured in a study of blood T cell repertoires in COVID-19. The CDR3 sequence is 17 residues long. Trimming at V came to 4 bases and at J to 2 bases, leaving 13 bases not matched to a gene. Germline V gene lookup returns CDR1 PRHDT and CDR2 FYEKMQ (reference sequence). Under the authors' procedure: How many nucleated cells were present was estimated from reference gene primer amplification. Sequencing was performed with immunoSEQ multiplex PCR; in TCRdb, only in-frame clones are kept and a portion is missing. V, J and clone size were drawn from that table, and D and trimming were deduced from the DNA. The repertoire includes under 75,000 clones, about nine tenths of them detected once, and approximately 11% sits in the top ten.

The sequence came from a young woman with acute or convalescent COVID-19. Sequences were obtained from peripheral blood. This rearrangement joins TRBV13 to TRBJ2-5, with TRBD2 matching over 7 bases. CDR3: CASSSTIPGTTQETQYF. In DNA, the CDR3 is TGTGCCAGCAGCTCGACCATTCCCGGGACTACGCAAGAGACCCAGTACTTC. Filled out from reference TRBV13 and TRBJ2-5, the complete variable domain reads AAGVIQSPRHLIKEKRETATLKCYPIPRHDTVYWYQQGPGQDPQFLISFYEKMQSDKGSIPDRFSAQQFSDYHSELNMSSLELGDSALYFCASSSTIPGTTQETQYFGPGTRLLVL.